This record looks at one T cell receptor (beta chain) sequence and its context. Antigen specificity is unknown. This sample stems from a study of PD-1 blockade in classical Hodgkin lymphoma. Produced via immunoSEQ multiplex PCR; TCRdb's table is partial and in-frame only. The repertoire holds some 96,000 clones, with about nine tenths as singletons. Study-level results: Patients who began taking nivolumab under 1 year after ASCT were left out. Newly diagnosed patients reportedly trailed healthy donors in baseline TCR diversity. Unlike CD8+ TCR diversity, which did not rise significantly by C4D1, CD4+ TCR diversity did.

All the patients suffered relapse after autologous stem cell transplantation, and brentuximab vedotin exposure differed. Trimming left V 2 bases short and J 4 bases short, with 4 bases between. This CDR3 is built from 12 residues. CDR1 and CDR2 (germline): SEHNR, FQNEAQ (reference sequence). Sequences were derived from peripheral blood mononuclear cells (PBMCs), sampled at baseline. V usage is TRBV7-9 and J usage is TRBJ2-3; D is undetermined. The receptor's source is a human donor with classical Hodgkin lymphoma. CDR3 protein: CASSLKADTQYF. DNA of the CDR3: TGTGCCAGCAGCTTAAAAGCAGATACGCAGTATTTT. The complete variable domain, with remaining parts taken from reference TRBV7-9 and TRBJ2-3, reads DTGVSQNPRHKITKRGQNVTFRCDPISEHNRLYWYRQTLGQGPEFLTYFQNEAQLEKSRLLSDRFSAERPKGSFSTLEIQRTEQGDSAMYLCASSLKADTQYFGPGTRLTVL.